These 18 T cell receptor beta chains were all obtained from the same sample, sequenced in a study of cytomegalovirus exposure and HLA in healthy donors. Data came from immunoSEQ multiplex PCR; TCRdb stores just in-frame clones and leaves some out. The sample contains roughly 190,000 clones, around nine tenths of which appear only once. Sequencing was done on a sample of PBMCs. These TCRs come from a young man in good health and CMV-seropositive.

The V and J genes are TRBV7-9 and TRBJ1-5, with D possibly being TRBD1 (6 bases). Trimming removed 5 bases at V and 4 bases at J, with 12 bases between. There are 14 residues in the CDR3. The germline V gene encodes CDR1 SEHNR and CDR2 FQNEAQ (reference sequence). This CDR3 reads CASSPRQVNQPQHF. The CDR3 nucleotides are TGTGCCAGCAGCCCCCGACAGGTAAATCAGCCCCAGCATTTT.

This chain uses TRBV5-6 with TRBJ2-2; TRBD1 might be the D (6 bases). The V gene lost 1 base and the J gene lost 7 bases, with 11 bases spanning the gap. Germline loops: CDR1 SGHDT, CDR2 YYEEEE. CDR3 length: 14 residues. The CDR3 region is CASSLNRVIGELFF. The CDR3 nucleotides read TGTGCCAGCAGCTTGAACAGGGTAATCGGGGAGCTGTTTTTT.

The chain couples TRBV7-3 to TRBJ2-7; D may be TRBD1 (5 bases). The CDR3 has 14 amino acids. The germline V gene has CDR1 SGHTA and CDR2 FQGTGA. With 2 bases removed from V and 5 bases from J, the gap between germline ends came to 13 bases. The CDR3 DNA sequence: TGTGCCAGCAGCTTATCAGGGCTAGGGAACGAGCAGTACTTC. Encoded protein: CASSLSGLGNEQYF.

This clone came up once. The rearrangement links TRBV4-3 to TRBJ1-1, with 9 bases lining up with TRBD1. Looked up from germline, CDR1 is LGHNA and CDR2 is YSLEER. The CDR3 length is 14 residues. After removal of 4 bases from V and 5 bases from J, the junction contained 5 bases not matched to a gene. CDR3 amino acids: CASSLGQGRTEAFF. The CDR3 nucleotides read TGCGCCAGCAGCCTCGGACAGGGGCGAACTGAAGCTTTCTTT.

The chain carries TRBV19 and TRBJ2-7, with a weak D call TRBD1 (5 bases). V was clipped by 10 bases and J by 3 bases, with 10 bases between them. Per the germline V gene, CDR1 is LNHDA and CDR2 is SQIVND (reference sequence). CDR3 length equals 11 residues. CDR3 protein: CATTDNYEQYF. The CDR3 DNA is TGTGCCACGACGGACAACTACGAGCAGTACTTC.

CDR3: CATSGGGIAYSAEAFF. In DNA, the CDR3 is TGTGCCACCAGCGGAGGAGGGATAGCCTATTCCGCTGAAGCTTTCTTT. The chain employs TRBV15 and TRBJ1-1; no definite D call. Germline V gives CDR1 LNHNV, CDR2 YYDKDF (reference sequence). The CDR3 is 16 amino acids. The ends were cut back, 5 bases at V and 6 bases at J, with 22 bases in the middle.

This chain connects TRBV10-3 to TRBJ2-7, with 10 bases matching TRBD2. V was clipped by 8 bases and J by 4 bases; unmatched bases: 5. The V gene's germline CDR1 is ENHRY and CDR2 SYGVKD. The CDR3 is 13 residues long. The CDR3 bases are TGTGCCATCGGCCAGCGGGAGGGGTACGAGCAGTACTTC. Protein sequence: CAIGQREGYEQYF.

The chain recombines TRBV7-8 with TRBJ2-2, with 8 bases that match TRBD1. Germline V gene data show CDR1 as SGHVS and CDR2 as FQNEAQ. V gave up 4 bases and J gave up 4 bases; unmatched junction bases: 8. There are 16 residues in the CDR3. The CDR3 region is CASSSNTGGLTGELFF. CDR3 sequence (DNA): TGTGCCAGCAGCTCCAATACAGGGGGGCTCACCGGGGAGCTGTTTTTT.

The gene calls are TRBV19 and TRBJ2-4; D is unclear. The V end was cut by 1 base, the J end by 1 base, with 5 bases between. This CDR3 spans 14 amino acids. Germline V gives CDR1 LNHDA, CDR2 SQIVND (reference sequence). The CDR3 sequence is CASSIGSAKNIQYF. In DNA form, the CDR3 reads TGTGCCAGTAGTATAGGGTCGGCCAAAAACATTCAGTACTTC.

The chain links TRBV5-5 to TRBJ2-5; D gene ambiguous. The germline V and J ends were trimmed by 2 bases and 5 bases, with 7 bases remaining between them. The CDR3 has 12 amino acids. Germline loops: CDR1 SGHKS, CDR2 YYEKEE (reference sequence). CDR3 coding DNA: TGTGCCAGCAGCTTCCCCTATGAGACCCAGTACTTC. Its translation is CASSFPYETQYF.

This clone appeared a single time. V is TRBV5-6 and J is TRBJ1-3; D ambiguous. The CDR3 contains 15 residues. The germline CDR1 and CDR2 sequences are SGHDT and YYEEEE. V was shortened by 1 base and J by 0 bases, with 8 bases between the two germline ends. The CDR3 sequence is CASSLPRSSGNTIYF. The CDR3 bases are TGTGCCAGCAGCTTGCCGAGAAGCTCTGGAAACACCATATATTTT.

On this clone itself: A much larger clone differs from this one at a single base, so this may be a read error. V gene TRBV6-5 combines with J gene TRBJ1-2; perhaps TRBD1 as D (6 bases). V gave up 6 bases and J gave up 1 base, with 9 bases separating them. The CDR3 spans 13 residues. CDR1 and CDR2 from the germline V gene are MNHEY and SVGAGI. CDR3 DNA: TGTGCCAGCAGCCGGACAGATAACTATGGCTACACCTTC. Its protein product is CASSRTDNYGYTF.

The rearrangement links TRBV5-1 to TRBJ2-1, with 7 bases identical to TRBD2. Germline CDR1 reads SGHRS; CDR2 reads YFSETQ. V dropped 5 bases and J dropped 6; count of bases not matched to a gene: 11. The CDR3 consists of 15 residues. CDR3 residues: CASSGVQREGNEQFF. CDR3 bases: TGCGCCAGCAGTGGTGTACAGCGGGAAGGCAATGAGCAGTTCTTC.

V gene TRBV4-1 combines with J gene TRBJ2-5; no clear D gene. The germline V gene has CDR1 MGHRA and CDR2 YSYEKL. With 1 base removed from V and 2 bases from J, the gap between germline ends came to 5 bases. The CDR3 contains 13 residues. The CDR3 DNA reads TGCGCCAGCAGCCAAGGACAACAAGAGACCCAGTACTTC. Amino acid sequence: CASSQGQQETQYF.

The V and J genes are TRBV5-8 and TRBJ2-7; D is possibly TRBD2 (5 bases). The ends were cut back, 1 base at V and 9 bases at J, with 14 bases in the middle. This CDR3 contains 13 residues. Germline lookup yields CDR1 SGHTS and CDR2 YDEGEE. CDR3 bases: TGTGCCAGCAGCTTGCAGGCTGAGGAGGCGCAGTACTTC. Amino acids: CASSLQAEEAQYF.

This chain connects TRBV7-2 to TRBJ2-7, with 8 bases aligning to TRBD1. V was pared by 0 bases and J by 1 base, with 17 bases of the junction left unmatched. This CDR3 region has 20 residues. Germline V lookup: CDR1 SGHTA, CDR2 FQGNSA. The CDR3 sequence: CASSLALVLGTGGFSYEQYF. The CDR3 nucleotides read TGTGCCAGCAGCTTAGCGCTGGTCCTTGGTACAGGGGGATTTTCCTACGAGCAGTACTTC.

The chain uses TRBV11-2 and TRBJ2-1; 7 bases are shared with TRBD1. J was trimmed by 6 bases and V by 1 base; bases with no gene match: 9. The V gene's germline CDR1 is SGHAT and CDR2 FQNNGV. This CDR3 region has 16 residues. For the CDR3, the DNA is TGTGCCAGCAGCTTAGCCACAGGGGTGGGTTTCAATGAGCAGTTCTTC. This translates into CASSLATGVGFNEQFF.

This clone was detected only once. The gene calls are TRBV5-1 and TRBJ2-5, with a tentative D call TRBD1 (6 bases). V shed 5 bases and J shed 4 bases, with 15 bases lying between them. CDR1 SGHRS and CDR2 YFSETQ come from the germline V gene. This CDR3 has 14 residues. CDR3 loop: CASSLRGAGETQYF. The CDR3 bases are TGCGCCAGCAGTCTCAGGGGTGCGGGAGAGACCCAGTACTTC.